The text below deals with one T cell receptor beta chain. Antigen: not known. This record comes from a study of cytomegalovirus exposure and HLA in healthy donors. The study, taken as a whole, reports: Many donors shared some public TCRs, even though most TCR sequences were rare. According to the study, 150 to 200 TCR beta chains were cytomegalovirus-associated. Other equally common chains were less clonally expanded than HLA-associated TCR beta chains, a later analysis showed.

Germline loops: CDR1 MDHEN, CDR2 SYDVKM. The CDR3 is 15 residues long. Trimming at V came to 6 bases and at J to 8 bases, leaving 7 bases not matched to a gene. The PCR employed 60 Vbeta primers together with 13 Jbeta primers. The protocol was immunoSEQ multiplex PCR, while the TCRdb copy is restricted to in-frame clones and leaves out a portion. The sample lists about 140,000 clones; roughly 74% were seen once. The specimen was PBMCs. The receptor comes from a man younger than 30 in good health and CMV-seropositive. The V gene is TRBV28, the J gene TRBJ1-4, with TRBD1 identical over 12 bases. CDR3 sequence reads: CASSRGTGGREKLFF. The CDR3 bases are TGTGCCAGCAGCCGGGGGACAGGGGGCAGAGAAAAACTGTTTTTT.